What follows is one T cell receptor (beta chain) and its context. Its antigen remains unknown. Method: immunoSEQ multiplex PCR; TCRdb's copy keeps in-frame clones and lacks some. The sample includes roughly 30,000 clones, 85% to 95% seen only once; the top ten take roughly 0.71%. These data originate in a study of lymphopenia after photon versus proton radiotherapy. Study-level findings and limits: Oligoclonal CD8+ Temra expansion after nadir drove photon patients' diversity drop. Relative stability marked proton patients; photon patients lost diversity and naive cells.

The material sequenced was peripheral blood, taken from a patient treated with photon-based radiotherapy. The clonotype originates from a woman aged 45 to 65 with cholangiocarcinoma.

The CDR3: CASSLGGAGRVNTEAFF. CDR3 DNA sequence: TGTGCCAGCAGCTTAGGGGGCGCCGGAAGGGTGAACACTGAAGCTTTCTTT. V usage is TRBV7-6 and J usage is TRBJ1-1, with a possible D match to TRBD1 (5 bases). Germline-derived CDR1 and CDR2 are SGHVS and FNYEAQ. V was trimmed by 1 base and J by 0 bases, leaving 15 bases between them. This CDR3 contains 17 residues.